A single sample gave rise to the 3 T cell receptor beta chains below, sequenced in a study of T cells in Graves' hyperthyroidism and ophthalmopathy. The CDR3 regions of TCR beta were amplified from RNA transcripts. HTBI primers were the set used in a first-round RT-PCR of the TCR CDR3. TCRdb re-derived calls from the multiplex PCR reads in MiXCR, one entry per CDR3 protein. The table shows 470,000 or so distinct CDR3 sequences, with 20% occurring only once. Sequences were obtained from blood. These receptors were taken from a man in his late teens or twenties with Graves' hyperthyroidism.

J is TRBJ2-2 and V is TRBV28, with TRBD1 matching over 7 bases. This CDR3 comprises 16 residues. Germline V gene sequence: CDR1 MDHEN, CDR2 SYDVKM. V lost 5 bases and J lost 6; bases outside the gene matches: 12. The CDR3 DNA reads as TGTGCCAGCAGTCCTTTGGCGACAGGGATCTCCGGGGAGCTGTTTTTT. It codes for CASSPLATGISGELFF.

The chain recombines TRBV19 with TRBJ1-1; D is uncertain. There are 13 residues in the CDR3. Between the trimmed V and J ends, which lost 10 bases and 6 bases, there was a span of 18 bases. CDR1 is LNHDA and CDR2 is SQIVND in the germline V gene (reference sequence). CDR3 bases: TGTGCCAATAAAGGCGGGCGTAACTCTGAAGCTTTCTTT. Translated, it gives CANKGGRNSEAFF.

This clonotype was seen many times. The V gene is TRBV6-5, the J gene TRBJ1-1, with TRBD1 identical over 8 bases. V shed 4 bases and J 1 base; nucleotides not matched to a gene: 5. This CDR3 is built from 15 residues. In germline, CDR1 is MNHEY, CDR2 SVGAGI. The DNA for the CDR3 is TGTGCCAGCAGTTCGGCTGGGACAGGGAACACTGAAGCTTTCTTT. It specifies CASSSAGTGNTEAFF.